A single sample gave rise to the 28 T cell receptor beta chains below, sequenced in a study of blood T cell repertoires in COVID-19. The data were produced by immunoSEQ multiplex PCR, yet TCRdb's version contains in-frame clones alone and is incomplete. This sample has 350,000 to 450,000 clones, with about 90% found just once. The sequenced sample consisted of peripheral blood. These receptors were obtained from a woman aged 55-70 years with COVID-19, enrolled during active disease.

This chain uses TRBV7-9 with TRBJ2-4; D possibly corresponds to TRBD2 (5 bases). This CDR3 spans 14 amino acids. Germline-derived CDR1 and CDR2 are SEHNR and FQNEAQ (reference sequence). The V gene lost 1 base and the J gene lost 5 bases, with 9 bases spanning the gap. The CDR3 DNA follows: TGTGCCAGCAGCTTAGGACTAAACCAAAACATTCAGTACTTC. Protein: CASSLGLNQNIQYF. The entire variable domain, with the rest obtained from reference TRBV7-9 and TRBJ2-4, is as follows: DTGVSQNPRHKITKRGQNVTFRCDPISEHNRLYWYRQTLGQGPEFLTYFQNEAQLEKSRLLSDRFSAERPKGSFSTLEIQRTEQGDSAMYLCASSLGLNQNIQYFGAGTRLSVL.

This clone was seen many times. The chain carries TRBV5-1 and TRBJ2-1; the D gene is possibly TRBD2 (6 bases). Trimming cost V 7 bases and J 4 bases, with 24 bases left between them. The V gene's germline CDR1 is SGHRS and CDR2 YFSETQ. CDR3 size: 17 residues. The CDR3, as DNA: TGCGCCAGCGGGACCAAACCAATAGCGGCCGGATACAATGAGCAGTTCTTC. Residues: CASGTKPIAAGYNEQFF. The complete variable domain, with remaining parts taken from reference TRBV5-1 and TRBJ2-1, reads KAGVTQTPRYLIKTRGQQVTLSCSPISGHRSVSWYQQTPGQGLQFLFEYFSETQRNKGNFPGRFSGRQFSNSRSEMNVSTLELGDSALYLCASGTKPIAAGYNEQFFGPGTRLTVL.

The genes are TRBV5-1 and TRBJ1-4, with 7 bases aligning to TRBD1. Per the germline V gene, CDR1 is SGHRS and CDR2 is YFSETQ. With V trimmed by 4 bases and J by 0 bases, 9 bases remained unmatched. CDR3 length equals 17 residues. CDR3 in DNA: TGCGCCAGCAGCCCTTGGTTGGGGACAGCAACTAATGAAAAACTGTTTTTT. Its translation: CASSPWLGTATNEKLFF.

The chain couples TRBV2 to TRBJ1-5, with D unclear. V gave up 5 bases and J gave up 4 bases, with 12 bases separating them. Looked up from germline, CDR1 is SNHLY and CDR2 is FYNNEI. This CDR3 is 14 amino acids long. The CDR3 nucleotides are TGTGCCAGCAGTCCCGGGAACAGAAATCAGCCCCAGCATTTT. It codes for CASSPGNRNQPQHF.

The DNA of the CDR3 is TGTGCCAGCAGTCGGACAGGGGGTCAAGAAATTCATGGCTACACCTTC. It translates to CASSRTGGQEIHGYTF. The gene calls are TRBV27 and TRBJ1-2, with TRBD1 matching over 10 bases. CDR3 length: 16 amino acids. Germline V gene sequence: CDR1 MNHEY, CDR2 SMNVEV (reference sequence). Germline trimming cut 5 bases from V and 6 bases from J; bases unmatched to any gene: 12.

Written as DNA, the CDR3 is TGTGCCAGCAGTTTAGCGGACAGGGTGGGCTATGGCTACACCTTC. Amino acids: CASSLADRVGYGYTF. The genes are TRBV28 and TRBJ1-2; 8 nucleotides agree with TRBD1. J lost 4 bases, V lost 2 bases, and 6 bases had no gene match. CDR1 is MDHEN, CDR2 SYDVKM, per germline. The CDR3 is 15 residues long.

This clone showed up just a few times. This chain connects TRBV4-2 to TRBJ1-2; TRBD1 matches 7 bases. There are 16 residues in the CDR3. The germline gives CDR1 LGHNA, CDR2 YNFKEQ. J was trimmed by 0 bases and V by 3 bases; bases with no gene match: 7. The CDR3 DNA is TGTGCCAGCAGCCAGGACAGGACCCTGACTAACTATGGCTACACCTTC. It codes for CASSQDRTLTNYGYTF.

The V call is TRBV27, the J call TRBJ1-5; D gene ambiguous. V gave up 6 bases and J gave up 2 bases, with 14 bases separating them. CDR3 length: 15 amino acids. Germline CDR1 is MNHEY and CDR2 is SMNVEV (reference sequence). The CDR3 loop reads CASRPWEGGNQPQHF. Written as DNA, the CDR3 is TGTGCCAGCAGACCTTGGGAGGGAGGCAATCAGCCCCAGCATTTT.

The rearrangement links TRBV4-1 to TRBJ2-3, with 13 bases identical to TRBD2. Germline-derived CDR1 and CDR2 are MGHRA and YSYEKL. This CDR3 has 16 residues. J lost 5 bases, V lost 4 bases, and 6 bases had no gene match. The CDR3 bases are TGCGCCAGCAGCCCACTAGCGGGGGGGCGTGGAGATACGCAGTATTTT. This codes for CASSPLAGGRGDTQYF.

The chain carries TRBV6-5 and TRBJ1-2; D may be TRBD1 (6 bases). This CDR3 comprises 14 residues. Germline V gives CDR1 MNHEY, CDR2 SVGAGI. The V gene lost 6 bases and the J gene lost 1 base, with 12 bases spanning the gap. CDR3 in amino acids: CASRARGGNYGYTF. The DNA of the CDR3 is TGTGCCAGCAGGGCAAGAGGGGGTAACTATGGCTACACCTTC.

This clone appeared a few times. The V gene is TRBV19, the J gene TRBJ2-3, with TRBD2 matching 16 bases. The germline V gene has CDR1 LNHDA and CDR2 SQIVND (reference sequence). The V segment lost 8 bases and the J segment 7 bases; nucleotides outside the gene matches: 3. There are 14 residues in the CDR3. For the CDR3, the DNA is TGTGCCAGTGGGACTAGCGGGGGGGCTAATACGCAGTATTTT. Protein product: CASGTSGGANTQYF.

The rearrangement links TRBV5-8 to TRBJ1-3; a weak D match, TRBD1 (5 bases). The CDR3 has 17 amino acids. Per germline, CDR1 SGHTS and CDR2 YDEGEE. The V gene lost 4 bases and the J gene lost 2 bases, with 19 bases spanning the gap. CDR3 DNA sequence: TGTGCCAGCAGCCGGGGGTCGTACTATGTAACTGGAAACACCATATATTTT. Amino acid sequence: CASSRGSYYVTGNTIYF.

The gene calls are TRBV15 and TRBJ1-6; 8 nucleotides match TRBD1. Germline V gene lookup returns CDR1 LNHNV and CDR2 YYDKDF (reference sequence). Trimming cost V 5 bases and J 8 bases; bases outside gene matches: 5. The CDR3 consists of 14 residues. CDR3 region: CATSVQGGYSPLHF. CDR3 nucleotides: TGTGCCACCAGCGTACAGGGGGGTTATTCACCCCTCCACTTT.

The chain employs TRBV5-6 and TRBJ2-2, with 9 bases fitting TRBD1. The CDR3 totals 17 residues. Trimming took 4 bases from V and 1 from J; bases not matched to a gene: 8. Germline CDR1 is SGHDT and CDR2 is YYEEEE. DNA for the CDR3: TGTGCCAGCAGCCATAGGACAGGGGCCCTGAACACCGGGGAGCTGTTTTTT. Protein: CASSHRTGALNTGELFF.

The table lists this clone with a few counts. Written as DNA, the CDR3 is TGTGCCAGCAGTTTATCGATACAGGGGATCCATCAGCCCCAGCATTTT. Amino acid sequence: CASSLSIQGIHQPQHF. The chain employs TRBV27 and TRBJ1-5; 7 nucleotides match TRBD1. Germline V CDR1 and CDR2: MNHEY, SMNVEV (reference sequence). The length of the CDR3 is 16 residues. V shed 0 bases and J 5 bases; nucleotides not matched to a gene: 7.

The V and J genes are TRBV19 and TRBJ2-1; D is possibly TRBD2 (5 bases). The germline V gene encodes CDR1 LNHDA and CDR2 SQIVND (reference sequence). V lost 3 bases and J lost 3, with 12 bases in between. This CDR3 is 15 amino acids long. This CDR3 is CASSIWRAIYNEQFF. The DNA of the CDR3 is TGTGCCAGTAGTATCTGGCGGGCGATCTACAATGAGCAGTTCTTC.

This clone was seen only once. The rearrangement uses TRBV2 and TRBJ1-5, with 7 bases lining up with TRBD1. CDR1 is SNHLY, CDR2 FYNNEI, per germline. There are 14 residues in the CDR3. Trimming removed 6 bases from V and 7 bases from J; junction bases left unmatched: 9. The chain's CDR3 is CASRSVDRDQPQHF. As DNA, the CDR3 is TGTGCCAGCAGGTCCGTCGACAGGGACCAGCCCCAGCATTTT.

The chain is built from TRBV7-8 and TRBJ1-5, with D maybe TRBD1 (5 bases). There are 14 residues in the CDR3. CDR1 is SGHVS and CDR2 is FQNEAQ in the germline V gene. Trimming removed 4 bases from V and 4 bases from J, with 11 bases in between. The CDR3 region is CASSSGPGNQPQHF. The CDR3 coding sequence is TGTGCCAGCAGCTCCGGACCAGGGAATCAGCCCCAGCATTTT.

This clone appeared a single time. This chain links TRBV5-4 with TRBJ2-4; 9 bases agree with TRBD2. V was pared by 1 base and J by 8 bases, with 7 bases of the junction left unmatched. The CDR3 totals 15 residues. Germline-derived CDR1 and CDR2 are SGHNT and YYREEE (reference sequence). As DNA, the CDR3 is TGTGCCAGCAGCTTGCAGGCGGGGGGGCCGCACATTCAGTACTTC. The encoded protein is CASSLQAGGPHIQYF.

The rearrangement uses TRBV18 and TRBJ2-7, with 8 bases identical to TRBD2. Looked up from germline, CDR1 is KGHSH and CDR2 is LQKENI. The length of the CDR3 is 14 residues. V trimming: 2 bases; J trimming: 4 bases; junction bases outside the gene matches: 4. The CDR3 loop is CASSPAGGPYEQYF. CDR3 sequence (DNA): TGTGCCAGCTCACCAGCGGGGGGACCTTACGAGCAGTACTTC.

The chain joins TRBV7-9 to TRBJ2-1; 9 bases line up with TRBD1. This CDR3 comprises 16 residues. Germline CDR1 SEHNR, CDR2 FQNEAQ (reference sequence). J gave up 3 bases and V 2 bases, and 5 bases lay outside the gene matches. This chain's CDR3 is CASSLLGQGIYNEQFF. CDR3 nucleotides: TGTGCCAGCAGCTTATTGGGACAGGGTATCTACAATGAGCAGTTCTTC.

The genes are TRBV9 and TRBJ1-5; D remains unclear. V was shortened by 4 bases and J by 2 bases, with 16 bases between the two germline ends. CDR3 length: 16 amino acids. Germline loops: CDR1 SGDLS, CDR2 YYNGEE. Written as DNA, the CDR3 is TGTGCCAGCAGCCCCTCTCCATCGGTCGGCAATCAGCCCCAGCATTTT. The encoded protein is CASSPSPSVGNQPQHF.

V and J are TRBV9 and TRBJ2-3; a possible D gene is TRBD2 (5 bases). V lost 4 bases and J lost 6, with 15 bases in between. This CDR3 is 14 amino acids long. CDR1 SGDLS and CDR2 YYNGEE come from the germline V gene. CDR3 amino acids: CASSPRMAGDTQYF. DNA for the CDR3: TGTGCCAGCAGCCCCAGGATGGCGGGCGATACGCAGTATTTT. The full variable domain, with the rest looked up from reference TRBV9 and TRBJ2-3, is DSGVTQTPKHLITATGQRVTLRCSPRSGDLSVYWYQQSLDQGLQFLIQYYNGEERAKGNILERFSAQQFPDLHSELNLSSLELGDSALYFCASSPRMAGDTQYFGPGTRLTVL.

V gene TRBV5-4 combines with J gene TRBJ1-5, with unresolved D. The germline V gene encodes CDR1 SGHNT and CDR2 YYREEE (reference sequence). Trimming removed 0 bases at V and 3 bases at J, with 7 bases between. There are 14 residues in the CDR3. The CDR3 DNA is TGTGCCAGCAGCTTGGCGGGTGTCAATCAGCCCCAGCATTTT. Its protein is CASSLAGVNQPQHF.

CDR3 nucleotides: TGTGCCAGCAGCTCCCCCGGGGGTGAAAAACTGTTTTTT. Its protein product is CASSSPGGEKLFF. The rearrangement uses TRBV4-2 and TRBJ1-4, with a weak D call TRBD1 (5 bases). Per the germline V gene, CDR1 is LGHNA and CDR2 is YNFKEQ. V shed 5 bases and J shed 7 bases, with 11 bases lying between them. The CDR3 spans 13 residues.

This chain joins TRBV6-5 and TRBJ1-5; 8 nucleotides agree with TRBD1. The ends lost 5 bases at V and 4 bases at J; junction bases unmatched: 7. CDR3 length: 15 amino acids. Germline V gene data show CDR1 as MNHEY and CDR2 as SVGAGI. The CDR3 protein is CASSPQGAKNQPQHF. The CDR3 DNA reads as TGTGCCAGCAGTCCCCAGGGGGCGAAGAATCAGCCCCAGCATTTT.

V gene TRBV19 combines with J gene TRBJ1-5, with 8 bases matching TRBD1. From germline, CDR1 is LNHDA and CDR2 SQIVND (reference sequence). After removal of 4 bases from V and 7 bases from J, the junction contained 18 bases not matched to a gene. The CDR3 consists of 18 residues. The CDR3 nucleotides are TGTGCCAGTAGTAGAGTTGTGGCAGGGGGCATCCTGACGCAGCCCCAGCATTTT. Amino acids: CASSRVVAGGILTQPQHF.

This CDR3 is CASSSRQGNEKLFF. The CDR3 nucleotides are TGTGCCAGCAGTTCCAGACAGGGAAATGAAAAACTGTTTTTT. The rearrangement joins TRBV6-5 to TRBJ1-4; TRBD1 aligns across 7 bases. This CDR3 is built from 14 residues. V lost 4 bases to trimming and J lost 5 bases; unmatched junction nucleotides: 4. From germline, CDR1 is MNHEY and CDR2 SVGAGI.